These 10 T cell receptor beta chains originate from one sample sequenced in a study of blood T cell repertoires in COVID-19. Assay used: immunoSEQ multiplex PCR; TCRdb lists only in-frame clones, some missing. The sample lists about 350,000 clones, about nine tenths occurring once. The sequenced material came from PBMCs or T cells enriched from blood (not recorded which). These receptors all stem from a woman in her thirties who had been exposed to COVID-19.

The V and J genes are TRBV9 and TRBJ2-1; tentatively, D is TRBD1 (6 bases). Trimming removed 1 base at V and 4 bases at J, with 9 bases between. Germline assignment: CDR1 SGDLS and CDR2 YYNGEE. CDR3 length equals 14 residues. The DNA for the CDR3 is TGTGCCAGCAGCGTAACAGGGAAGTACAATGAGCAGTTCTTC. Its translation: CASSVTGKYNEQFF.

The chain joins TRBV11-3 to TRBJ1-1; 8 nucleotides line up with TRBD1. CDR3 length equals 15 residues. J lost 2 bases, V lost 4 bases, and 6 bases had no gene match. Germline-derived CDR1 and CDR2 are SGHNT and YENEEA. Here the CDR3 DNA reads TGTGCCAGCAGCTCTAGGACAGGGCCTAACACTGAAGCTTTCTTT. Protein sequence: CASSSRTGPNTEAFF.

This chain connects TRBV7-9 to TRBJ2-1, with 12 bases aligning to TRBD2. Germline loops: CDR1 SEHNR, CDR2 FQNEAQ (reference sequence). The trim removed 6 bases at V and 8 bases at J, leaving 8 bases unmatched. The CDR3 runs to 15 residues. The CDR3 here is CASRLGLAGRDEQFF. DNA of the CDR3: TGTGCCAGCAGACTAGGACTAGCGGGACGGGATGAGCAGTTCTTC.

The V call is TRBV5-8, the J call TRBJ2-5; D is ambiguous. This CDR3 contains 16 residues. The V gene's germline CDR1 is SGHTS and CDR2 YDEGEE. The V end was cut by 0 bases, the J end by 4 bases, with 16 bases between. Here the CDR3 DNA reads TGTGCCAGCAGCTTGGGTAGCAACCACCCCCCAGAGACCCAGTACTTC. Its translation: CASSLGSNHPPETQYF.

The CDR3 nucleotides read TGCGCCAGCAGTGGATCCAGGGGGCAGGGGGGACAAGAGACCCAGTACTTC. Its protein is CASSGSRGQGGQETQYF. The rearrangement uses TRBV10-1 and TRBJ2-5; 8 nucleotides match TRBD1. The CDR3 spans 17 residues. J lost 2 bases, V lost 4 bases, and 12 bases had no gene match. Germline loops: CDR1 WNHNN, CDR2 SYGVQD (reference sequence).

This clone has a single count. This chain links TRBV28 with TRBJ1-6; unclear D gene. Per the germline V gene, CDR1 is MDHEN and CDR2 is SYDVKM. V was cut by 10 bases and J by 6 bases, with 16 bases left in between. The CDR3 length is 14 residues. The CDR3 bases are TGTGCCAACCAACCCGAGGGAAGTAATTCACCCCTCCACTTT. It codes for CANQPEGSNSPLHF.

The chain couples TRBV6-5 to TRBJ2-7; TRBD1 matches 7 bases. Germline CDR1 MNHEY, CDR2 SVGAGI. Trimming took 1 base from V and 2 from J; bases not matched to a gene: 5. The CDR3 is 15 residues long. The DNA of the CDR3 is TGTGCCAGCAGTTACTGGACAGGCCATACCTACGAGCAGTACTTC. It yields the protein CASSYWTGHTYEQYF.

This chain uses TRBV29-1 with TRBJ2-3, with D possibly being TRBD2 (6 bases). The CDR3 covers 13 residues. Germline values: CDR1 SQVTM, CDR2 ANQGSEA. The ends were cut back, 2 bases at V and 2 bases at J, with 8 bases in the middle. This CDR3 is CSVERESTDTQYF. In DNA form, the CDR3 reads TGCAGCGTTGAACGGGAGTCCACAGATACGCAGTATTTT.

The V gene is TRBV6-2 or TRBV6-3, the J gene TRBJ1-1, with D possibly matching TRBD1 (5 bases). Deletions cut 2 bases from V and 0 bases from J, with 10 bases between. The germline V gene has CDR1 MNHEY and CDR2 SVGEGT. The CDR3 is 15 residues long. The CDR3 coding sequence is TGTGCCAGCAGTTACGGTGGGGCCATGAACACTGAAGCTTTCTTT. This encodes CASSYGGAMNTEAFF.

The DNA for the CDR3 is TGTGCCAGCAGCATCTCCGGGACAGGGAATGAAAAACTGTTTTTT. Amino acid sequence: CASSISGTGNEKLFF. The chain joins TRBV5-5 to TRBJ1-4, with TRBD1 matching 9 bases. CDR1 and CDR2 (germline): SGHKS, YYEKEE (reference sequence). The CDR3 runs to 15 residues. Trimming took 4 bases from V and 5 from J; bases not matched to a gene: 6.